Sequencing of this TCR beta chain was carried out in a study of T cell responses to AZD1222 COVID-19 vaccine. Clones were read by immunoSEQ multiplex PCR, and TCRdb kept only the in-frame ones, dropping some. This sample has 90,000 to 120,000 clones, with more than 75% found just once. CDR1 SNHLY and CDR2 FYNNEI come from the germline V gene. V shed 8 bases and J 0 bases; nucleotides not matched to a gene: 7. CDR3 size: 17 residues. In the case of this clone: Its specificity is not known.

General study results and limits: Nearly half of the spike-specific TCRs reportedly recognize variant regions that carry no mutations. Spike-wide coverage was observed for vaccine-associated CD4 TCRs, with dominant responses at 160-218 and 743-854. A rise in Spike-specific TCR breadth and depth followed two AZD1222 doses. Only a handful of people who got AZD1222 tested seropositive at baseline.

The sequence was collected from an adult in good health. This chain links TRBV2 with TRBJ2-1, with TRBD2 identical over 13 bases. The sample here was peripheral blood, taken on day 0 of AZD1222 vaccination. The CDR3 sequence: CASRPTSGGTSYNEQFF. The CDR3 nucleotides read TGTGCCAGCCGTCCGACTAGCGGGGGGACCTCCTACAATGAGCAGTTCTTC.